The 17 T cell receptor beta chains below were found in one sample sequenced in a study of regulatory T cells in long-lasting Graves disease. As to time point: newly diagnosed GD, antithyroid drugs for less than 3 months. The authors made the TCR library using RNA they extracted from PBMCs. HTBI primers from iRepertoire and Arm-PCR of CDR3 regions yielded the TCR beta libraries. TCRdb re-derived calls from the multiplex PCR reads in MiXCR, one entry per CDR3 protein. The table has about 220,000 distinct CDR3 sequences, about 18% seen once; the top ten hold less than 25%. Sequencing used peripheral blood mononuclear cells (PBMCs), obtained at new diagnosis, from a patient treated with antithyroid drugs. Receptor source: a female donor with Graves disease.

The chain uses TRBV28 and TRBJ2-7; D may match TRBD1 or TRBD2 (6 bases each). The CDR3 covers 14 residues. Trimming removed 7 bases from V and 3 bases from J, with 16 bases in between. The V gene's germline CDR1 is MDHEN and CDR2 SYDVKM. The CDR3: CASNLIEGGYEQYF. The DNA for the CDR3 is TGTGCCAGCAACCTAATTGAGGGGGGCTACGAGCAGTACTTC.

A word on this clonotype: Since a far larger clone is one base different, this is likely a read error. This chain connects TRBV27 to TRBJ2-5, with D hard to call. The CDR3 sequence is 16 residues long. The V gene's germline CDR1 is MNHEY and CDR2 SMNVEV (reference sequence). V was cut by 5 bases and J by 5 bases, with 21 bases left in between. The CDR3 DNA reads TGTGCCAGCAGTGACAATTCCGCCAGGAAGGTGGAGACCCAGTACTTC. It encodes CASSDNSARKVETQYF.

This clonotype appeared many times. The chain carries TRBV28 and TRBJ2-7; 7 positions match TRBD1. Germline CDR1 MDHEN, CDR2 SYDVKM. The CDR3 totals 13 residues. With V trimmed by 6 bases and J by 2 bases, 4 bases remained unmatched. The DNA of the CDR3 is TGTGCCAGCAGGGGGACAGAAACCTACGAGCAGTACTTC. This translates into CASRGTETYEQYF.

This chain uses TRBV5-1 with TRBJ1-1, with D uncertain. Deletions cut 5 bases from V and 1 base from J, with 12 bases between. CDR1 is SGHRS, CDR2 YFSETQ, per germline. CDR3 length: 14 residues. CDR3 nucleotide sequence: TGCGCCAGCAGAGCCGCCGGGAGGAACACTGAAGCTTTCTTT. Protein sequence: CASRAAGRNTEAFF.

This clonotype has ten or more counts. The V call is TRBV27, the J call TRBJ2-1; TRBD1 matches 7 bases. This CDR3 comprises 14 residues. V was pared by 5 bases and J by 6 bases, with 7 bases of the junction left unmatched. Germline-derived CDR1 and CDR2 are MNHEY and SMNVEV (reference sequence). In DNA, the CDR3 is TGTGCCAGCAGTAAAGGGGGACAGAGCAATGAGCAGTTCTTC. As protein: CASSKGGQSNEQFF.

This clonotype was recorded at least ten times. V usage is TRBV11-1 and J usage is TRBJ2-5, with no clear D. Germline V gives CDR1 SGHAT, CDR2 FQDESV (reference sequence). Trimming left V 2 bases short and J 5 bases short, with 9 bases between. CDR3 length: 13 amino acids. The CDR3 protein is CASSLRVRETQYF. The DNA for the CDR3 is TGTGCCAGCAGCTTACGTGTGAGGGAGACCCAGTACTTC.

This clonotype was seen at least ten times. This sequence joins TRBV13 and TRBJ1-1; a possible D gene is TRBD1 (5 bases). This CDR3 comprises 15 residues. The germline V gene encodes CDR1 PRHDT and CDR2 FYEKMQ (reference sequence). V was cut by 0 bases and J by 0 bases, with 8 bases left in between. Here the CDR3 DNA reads TGTGCCAGCAGCTTAGGGCCAGGGATGAACACTGAAGCTTTCTTT. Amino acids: CASSLGPGMNTEAFF.

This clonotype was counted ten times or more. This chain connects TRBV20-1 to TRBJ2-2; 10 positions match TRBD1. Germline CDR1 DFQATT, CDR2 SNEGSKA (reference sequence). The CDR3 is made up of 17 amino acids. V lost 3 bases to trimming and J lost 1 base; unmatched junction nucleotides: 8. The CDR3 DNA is TGCAGTGCTAGGGGGGGACAGGGGCCTGAGAACACCGGGGAGCTGTTTTTT. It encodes CSARGGQGPENTGELFF.

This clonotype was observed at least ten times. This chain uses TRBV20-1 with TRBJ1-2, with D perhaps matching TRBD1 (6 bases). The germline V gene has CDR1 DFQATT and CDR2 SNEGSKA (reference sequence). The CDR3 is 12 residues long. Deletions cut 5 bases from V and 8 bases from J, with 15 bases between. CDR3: CSAPPGTTGYTF. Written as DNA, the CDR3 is TGCAGTGCTCCCCCCGGGACAACAGGCTACACCTTC.

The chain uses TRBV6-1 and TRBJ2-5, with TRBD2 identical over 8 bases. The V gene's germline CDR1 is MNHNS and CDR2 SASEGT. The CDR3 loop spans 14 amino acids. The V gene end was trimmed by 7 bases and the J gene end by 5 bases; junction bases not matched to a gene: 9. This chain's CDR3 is CASTRAGVGETQYF. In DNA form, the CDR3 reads TGTGCCAGCACCAGAGCGGGAGTTGGGGAGACCCAGTACTTC.

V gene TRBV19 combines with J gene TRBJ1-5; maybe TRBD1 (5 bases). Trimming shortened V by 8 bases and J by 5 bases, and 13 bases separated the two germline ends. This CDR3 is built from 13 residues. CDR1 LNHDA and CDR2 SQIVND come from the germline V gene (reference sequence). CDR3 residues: CASPDSYYQPQHF. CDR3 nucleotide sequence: TGTGCCAGTCCTGACAGTTATTATCAGCCCCAGCATTTT.

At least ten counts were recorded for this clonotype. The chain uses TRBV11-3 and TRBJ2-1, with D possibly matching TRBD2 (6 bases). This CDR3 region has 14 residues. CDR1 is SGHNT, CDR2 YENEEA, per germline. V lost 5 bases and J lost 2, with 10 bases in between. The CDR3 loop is CASSRRGTYNEQFF. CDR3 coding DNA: TGTGCCAGCAGCCGCCGGGGGACCTACAATGAGCAGTTCTTC.

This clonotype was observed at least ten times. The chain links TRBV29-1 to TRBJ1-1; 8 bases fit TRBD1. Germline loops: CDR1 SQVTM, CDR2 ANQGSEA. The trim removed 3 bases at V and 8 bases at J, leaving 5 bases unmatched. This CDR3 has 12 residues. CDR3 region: CSVDRGRGEAFF. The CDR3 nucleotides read TGCAGCGTTGACAGGGGGCGCGGCGAAGCTTTCTTT.

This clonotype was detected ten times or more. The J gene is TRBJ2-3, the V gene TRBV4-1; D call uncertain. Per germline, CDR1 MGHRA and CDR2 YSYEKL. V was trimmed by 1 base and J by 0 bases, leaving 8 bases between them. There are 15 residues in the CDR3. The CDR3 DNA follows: TGCGCCAGCAGCCAAGCAAGGGCCAGCACAGATACGCAGTATTTT. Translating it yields CASSQARASTDTQYF.

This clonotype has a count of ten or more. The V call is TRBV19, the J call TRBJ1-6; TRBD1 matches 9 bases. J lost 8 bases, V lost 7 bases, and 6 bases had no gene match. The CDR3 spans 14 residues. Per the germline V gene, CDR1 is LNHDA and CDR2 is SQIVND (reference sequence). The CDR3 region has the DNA TGTGCCAGTACTAGGGACAGGGCGCATTCACCCCTCCACTTT. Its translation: CASTRDRAHSPLHF.

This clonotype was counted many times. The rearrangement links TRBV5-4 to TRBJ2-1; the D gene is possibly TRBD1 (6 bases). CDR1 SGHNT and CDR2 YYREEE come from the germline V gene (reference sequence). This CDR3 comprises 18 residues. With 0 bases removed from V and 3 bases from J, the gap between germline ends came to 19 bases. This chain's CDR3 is CASSLEAGWGRIYNEQFF. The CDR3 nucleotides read TGTGCCAGCAGCTTGGAGGCAGGGTGGGGGCGAATCTACAATGAGCAGTTCTTC.

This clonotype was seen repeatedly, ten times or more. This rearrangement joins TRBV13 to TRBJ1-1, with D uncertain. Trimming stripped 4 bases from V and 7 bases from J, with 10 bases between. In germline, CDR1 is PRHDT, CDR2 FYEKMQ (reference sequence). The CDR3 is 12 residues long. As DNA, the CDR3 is TGTGCCAGCAGCTCGGACGGCCGTGAAGCTTTCTTT. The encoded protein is CASSSDGREAFF. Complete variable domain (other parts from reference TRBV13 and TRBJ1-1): AAGVIQSPRHLIKEKRETATLKCYPIPRHDTVYWYQQGPGQDPQFLISFYEKMQSDKGSIPDRFSAQQFSDYHSELNMSSLELGDSALYFCASSSDGREAFFGQGTRLTVV.